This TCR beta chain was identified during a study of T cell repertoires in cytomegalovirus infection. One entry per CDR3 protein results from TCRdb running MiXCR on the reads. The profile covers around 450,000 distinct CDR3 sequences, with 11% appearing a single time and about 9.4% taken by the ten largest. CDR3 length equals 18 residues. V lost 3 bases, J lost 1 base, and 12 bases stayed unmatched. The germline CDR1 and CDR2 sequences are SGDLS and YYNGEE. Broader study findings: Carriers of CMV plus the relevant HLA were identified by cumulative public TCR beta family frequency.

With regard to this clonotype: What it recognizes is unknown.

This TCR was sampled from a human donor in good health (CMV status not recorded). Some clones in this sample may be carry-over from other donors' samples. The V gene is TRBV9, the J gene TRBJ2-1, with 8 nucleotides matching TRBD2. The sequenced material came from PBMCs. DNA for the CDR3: TGTGCCAGCAGCGCCGGGGGGGGCGGTTCGAGTTCCTACAATGAGCAGTTCTTC. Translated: CASSAGGGGSSSYNEQFF.